The clone carrying this TCR beta chain was seen a few times. This entry is derived from a study of blood T cells in healthy people across ages. The use of a sample-barcoded 5' primer and a J-beta primer mix characterized a second PCR of roughly 6 to 12 cycles. Each sample provided no less than 2.5 million CDR3-containing paired-end reads. Via MiXCR, TCRdb re-called the 5' RACE reads, giving one row per CDR3 protein. The data contain some 1.4 million distinct CDR3 sequences, about 40% of them singletons. Germline CDR1 is SGHAT and CDR2 is FQNNGV. This CDR3 comprises 15 residues. Source material: blood. This sequence originates from a woman under 30 in good health. The chain couples TRBV11-2 to TRBJ2-4; no definite D call. The closer fit of TRBJ2-7 to the DNA end suggests the J call may be wrong. The CDR3 DNA reads as TGTGCCAGCAGCTCCGAAAACAGATACCTCTACGAGCAGTACTTC. Amino acids: CASSSENRYLYEQYF.